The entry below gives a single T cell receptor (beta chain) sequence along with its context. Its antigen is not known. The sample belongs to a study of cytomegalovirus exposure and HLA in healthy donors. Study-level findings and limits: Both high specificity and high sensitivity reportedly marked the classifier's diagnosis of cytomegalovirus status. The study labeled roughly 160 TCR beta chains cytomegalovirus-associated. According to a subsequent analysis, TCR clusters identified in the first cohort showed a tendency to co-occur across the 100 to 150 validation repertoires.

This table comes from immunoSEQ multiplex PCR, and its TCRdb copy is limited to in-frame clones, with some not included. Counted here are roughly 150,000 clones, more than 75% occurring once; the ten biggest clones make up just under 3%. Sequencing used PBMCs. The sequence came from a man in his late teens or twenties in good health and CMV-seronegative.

CDR3 amino acids: CASSYTGGGPEAFF. The CDR3 nucleotides are TGTGCCAGCAGTTACACAGGGGGAGGGCCTGAAGCTTTCTTT. This chain uses TRBV6-5 with TRBJ1-1, with 8 bases aligning to TRBD1. The CDR3 extends over 14 amino acids. V shed 2 bases, J shed 6 bases, and the junction held 5 bases outside the gene matches. CDR1 is MNHEY, CDR2 SVGAGI, per germline.